This record covers a single T cell receptor beta chain. Its antigen is still unknown. PCR used 60 Vbeta primers and 13 Jbeta primers. In the original workflow: A later analysis counted about 80 million unique TCR beta chains, around 11 million shared. Some clones are missing from TCRdb's copy, which holds only in-frame ones; the method was immunoSEQ multiplex PCR. D and trimming were read from the DNA, whereas the V and J calls and clone size are those reported in that table. The table has 150,000 to 200,000 clones, 75% to 90% seen once. J lost 7 bases, V lost 5 bases, and 11 bases had no gene match. There are 16 residues in the CDR3. Germline values: CDR1 SGHVS, CDR2 FQNEAQ. These data come from a study of cytomegalovirus exposure and HLA in healthy donors. Points from the study as a whole: A later analysis found TCR association rates differed by HLA locus, highest for DRB1 and lowest for HLA-C. Reports showed the classifier diagnosing cytomegalovirus status with high specificity and sensitivity.

Sequenced material: PBMCs. The receptor was derived from a boy younger than 10 in good health and CMV-seronegative. The rearrangement uses TRBV7-8 and TRBJ2-2; TRBD2 matches at 9 bases. The CDR3 DNA reads TGTGCCAGCAGCCCTCAGCTGGGACTAGCAAACGGGGAGCTGTTTTTT. This encodes CASSPQLGLANGELFF.